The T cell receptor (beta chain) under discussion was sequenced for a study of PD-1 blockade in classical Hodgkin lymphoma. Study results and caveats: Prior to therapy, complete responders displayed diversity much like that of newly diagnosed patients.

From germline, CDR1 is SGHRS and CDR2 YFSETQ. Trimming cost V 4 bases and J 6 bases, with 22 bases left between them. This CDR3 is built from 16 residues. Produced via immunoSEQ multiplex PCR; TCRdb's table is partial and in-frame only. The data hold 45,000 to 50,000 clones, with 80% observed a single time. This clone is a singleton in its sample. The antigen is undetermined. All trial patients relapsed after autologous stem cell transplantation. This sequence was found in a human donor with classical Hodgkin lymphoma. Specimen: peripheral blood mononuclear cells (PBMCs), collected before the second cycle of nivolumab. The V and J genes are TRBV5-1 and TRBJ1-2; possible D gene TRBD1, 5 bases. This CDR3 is CASSSHPGPPGDGYTF. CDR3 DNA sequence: TGCGCCAGCAGCAGCCATCCGGGACCTCCTGGGGATGGCTACACCTTC. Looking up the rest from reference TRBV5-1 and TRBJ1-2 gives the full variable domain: KAGVTQTPRYLIKTRGQQVTLSCSPISGHRSVSWYQQTPGQGLQFLFEYFSETQRNKGNFPGRFSGRQFSNSRSEMNVSTLELGDSALYLCASSSHPGPPGDGYTFGSGTRLTVV.